The present TCR beta chain was sequenced within a study of blood T cell repertoires in COVID-19. Background on the study: The United States, Italy and Spain were the sources of the acute and convalescent COVID-19 samples. PBMCs, B-cell-depleted T cells, or T cells were the source of the cDNA or gDNA that made up the material.

How the authors handled the data: Estimates of nucleated cell counts were drawn from the amplification of reference gene primers. The data were produced by immunoSEQ multiplex PCR, yet TCRdb's version contains in-frame clones alone and is incomplete. V, J and clone size reflect that table, while D and trimming were determined from the DNA. This sample has about 53,000 clones; around 78% occur once, and the top ten carry under 15%. V gave up 1 base and J gave up 6 bases, with 16 bases separating them. The V gene's germline CDR1 is SGDLS and CDR2 YYNGEE. This CDR3 is 15 amino acids long. This chain uses TRBV9 with TRBJ1-2, with a possible D match to TRBD1 (5 bases). This clonotype was obtained from a human donor with active or convalescent COVID-19. The donor label of this sample is uncertain. What was sequenced was peripheral blood. The CDR3 is CASSVLPRLGDGYTF. CDR3 coding DNA: TGTGCCAGCAGCGTACTCCCCAGGCTAGGGGATGGCTACACCTTC.